This is a list of T cell receptor beta chains from one sample in a study of OX40 agonist ivuxolimab in advanced cancers. The method was immunoSEQ multiplex PCR; TCRdb's version includes in-frame clones alone and lacks a portion of them. This sample yields about 96,000 clones, of which about 84% are seen a single time; less than 6% belongs to the top ten. Sample: CD4+ or CD8+ T cells sorted from blood, taken in a trial of the OX40 agonist ivuxolimab. These receptors were taken from an adult with an advanced solid tumor such as melanoma, head and neck, liver or kidney cancer. CDR3s include the opening cysteine and the closing phenylalanine or tryptophan. A D gene is named only where the DNA matches it firmly. Clone size is shown for a subset of rows, as once, few, many or a class of expanded clone.

D gene	V gene	J gene	clone size	CDR3 protein	CDR3 DNA
-	TRBV6-1	TRBJ1-4	once	CASSDWLGEKLFF	TGTGCCAGCAGTGATTGGCTGGGGGAAAAACTGTTTTTT
TRBD1	TRBV9	TRBJ1-6	-	CASSVQGTGFNSPLHF	TGTGCCAGCAGCGTACAAGGGACAGGGTTCAATTCACCCCTCCACTTT
TRBD2	TRBV7-2	TRBJ2-3	-	CASSLALAGGHSTDTQYF	TGTGCCAGCAGCTTAGCCCTAGCGGGGGGGCACTCCACAGATACGCAGTATTTT
-	TRBV7-9	TRBJ2-3	-	CASSSQTVNTQYF	TGTGCCAGCAGCTCCCAGACAGTCAATACGCAGTATTTT
TRBD1	TRBV10-2	TRBJ1-2	once	CATYFGTAPNYGYTF	TGCGCCACCTACTTTGGGACAGCGCCAAACTATGGCTACACCTTC
TRBD2	TRBV10-1	TRBJ2-7	-	CASLRTGLFAYEQYF	TGCGCCAGCCTGAGGACGGGACTATTTGCCTACGAGCAGTACTTC
-	TRBV2	TRBJ2-7	-	CASSAGTATYEQYF	TGTGCCAGCAGTGCCGGGACGGCGACCTACGAGCAGTACTTC
TRBD2	TRBV5-1	TRBJ2-3	-	CASCSGRLLDTQYF	TGCGCCAGTTGTAGCGGGAGATTACTAGATACGCAGTATTTT
TRBD1	TRBV6-1	TRBJ1-1	-	CASTRQGQNTEAFF	TGTGCCAGCACACGACAGGGGCAGAACACTGAAGCTTTCTTT
-	TRBV6-6	TRBJ2-5	-	CASTKKETQYF	TGTGCCAGCACTAAGAAGGAGACCCAGTACTTC
-	TRBV7-9	TRBJ2-7	-	CASSLVPRVNYEQYF	TGTGCCAGCAGCTTAGTTCCTCGGGTGAACTACGAGCAGTACTTC
-	TRBV5-1	TRBJ2-2	-	CASRTAMNTGELFF	TGCGCCAGTAGGACCGCCATGAACACCGGGGAGCTGTTTTTT
-	TRBV25-1	TRBJ2-7	-	CASSESGLTYYEQYF	TGTGCCAGCAGTGAATCTGGACTGACTTACTACGAGCAGTACTTC
-	TRBV6-5	TRBJ1-1	-	CASSTGPMNTEAFF	TGTGCCAGCAGTACAGGACCTATGAACACTGAAGCTTTCTTT
-	TRBV9	TRBJ1-3	few	CASSQEGGLGNTIYF	TGTGCCAGCAGCCAAGAGGGGGGACTTGGAAACACCATATATTTT
-	TRBV6-1	TRBJ1-4	once	CASSEALEKLFF	TGTGCCAGCAGTGAAGCCTTAGAAAAACTGTTTTTT
-	TRBV4-3	TRBJ2-2	many	CASSQAQRGTGELFF	TGCGCCAGCAGCCAAGCTCAGCGAGGAACCGGGGAGCTGTTTTTT